Sequencing of this T cell receptor beta chain was carried out in a study of blood T cells in healthy people across ages. V lost 1 base to trimming and J lost 7 bases; unmatched junction nucleotides: 7. The CDR3 is made up of 15 amino acids. No fewer than 6 micrograms of total RNA were isolated from every sample. This clonotype was recorded many times. Combining a sample-barcoded 5' primer with a J-beta primer mix, a second PCR ran for 7 to 11 cycles. TCRdb itself ran the 5' RACE reads through MiXCR, one entry per CDR3 protein. The sample shows 700,000 to 900,000 distinct CDR3 sequences, more than 25% of them seen only once. Another study also made use of these data, one on T cells of mothers and their children. That study adds: There was no detection of any persistent microchimeric T cell clones.

This TCR was sampled from a boy younger than 18 in good health. Sequences were obtained from blood. J is TRBJ2-5 and V is TRBV12-3 or TRBV12-4; TRBD2 matches 9 bases. The CDR3 coding sequence is TGTGCCAGCAGTTTAGGACTAGCGGCGGCTGGGACCCAGTACTTC. Its translation is CASSLGLAAAGTQYF.